This T cell receptor (beta chain) was profiled in a study of type 1 regulatory T cells. To note about this clonotype: Its target is unknown.

TCRdb fed the reads into MiXCR, producing one record per CDR3 protein. Of 68,000 or so distinct CDR3 sequences in the sample, about 50% were seen once. The sequencing input was cultured non-Tr1 T cells, either the whole culture or a sorted T cell fraction (not recorded which). The clonotype comes from a human donor in good health.

CDR3 residues: CASSRTGQSNEKLFF. CDR3 nucleotide sequence: TGTGCCAGCAGCCGAACGGGACAAAGTAATGAAAAACTGTTTTTT. This sequence joins TRBV7-2 and TRBJ1-4, with D possibly TRBD1 on 6 matching bases. The CDR3 runs to 15 residues. From germline, CDR1 is SGHTA and CDR2 FQGNSA. The germline V and J ends were trimmed by 5 bases and 4 bases, with 14 bases remaining between them.